What follows are 17 T cell receptor beta chains derived from one specimen sequenced in a study of T cell responses to AZD1222 COVID-19 vaccine. Assay: immunoSEQ multiplex PCR; the TCRdb copy retains only in-frame clones and omits some. Among about 92,000 clones listed, more than 75% were seen once. Sample: peripheral blood, taken on day 0 of AZD1222 vaccination. These receptors came from an adult in good health.

The chain recombines TRBV20-1 with TRBJ2-7; 9 bases match TRBD2. V gave up 3 bases and J gave up 7 bases; unmatched junction bases: 13. CDR1 is DFQATT, CDR2 SNEGSKA, per germline (reference sequence). This CDR3 spans 15 amino acids. The CDR3 reads CSASEGTSRRWEQYF. As DNA, the CDR3 is TGCAGTGCTAGTGAGGGGACTAGCAGGAGATGGGAGCAGTACTTC.

The rearrangement uses TRBV6-5 and TRBJ2-3; 7 bases fit TRBD1. Germline CDR1 is MNHEY and CDR2 is SVGAGI. The CDR3 is 13 residues long. With V trimmed by 4 bases and J by 4 bases, 2 bases remained unmatched. The CDR3: CASSSGQADTQYF. The CDR3 bases are TGTGCCAGCAGTTCCGGACAGGCAGATACGCAGTATTTT.

J is TRBJ2-7 and V is TRBV6-1; D is perhaps TRBD1 (6 bases). CDR1 is MNHNS, CDR2 SASEGT, per germline. The V end lost 2 bases, the J end lost 2 bases, and 13 bases lay between the germline ends. The CDR3 spans 15 residues. The CDR3 loop is CASSESGTNTYEQYF. The CDR3 DNA reads TGTGCCAGCAGTGAATCCGGGACAAATACCTACGAGCAGTACTTC.

The table lists this clone with a count of one. This chain joins TRBV7-2 and TRBJ1-1, with D maybe TRBD1 (6 bases). The V end was cut by 4 bases, the J end by 10 bases, with 19 bases between. Looked up from germline, CDR1 is SGHTA and CDR2 is FQGNSA. This CDR3 is 14 amino acids long. DNA of the CDR3: TGTGCCAGCAGCTCCCCCCGACAGGCACATGGAGCTTTCTTT. Translated, it gives CASSSPRQAHGAFF.

The J gene is TRBJ1-4, the V gene TRBV27; 9 nucleotides agree with TRBD1. Germline CDR1 and CDR2: MNHEY and SMNVEV (reference sequence). The J segment lost 8 bases and the V segment lost 5 bases, leaving 6 bases of the junction unmatched. The CDR3 is 14 amino acids. The CDR3 loop is CASSDTGGGEKLFF. The CDR3 region has the DNA TGTGCCAGCAGTGACACAGGGGGCGGCGAAAAACTGTTTTTT.

The rearrangement joins TRBV7-9 to TRBJ2-1; no definite D call. Between the trimmed V and J ends, which lost 3 bases and 8 bases, there was a span of 11 bases. From germline, CDR1 is SEHNR and CDR2 FQNEAQ (reference sequence). The CDR3 has 13 residues. Written as DNA, the CDR3 is TGTGCCAGCAGCTTGTCGGACCCCTATGAGCAGTTCTTC. It yields the protein CASSLSDPYEQFF.

This chain uses TRBV23-1 with TRBJ1-5; no reliable D call. TRBV23-1 falls under the ORF class, with uncertain function. V lost 0 bases and J lost 9, with 15 bases in between. CDR3 length: 15 residues. CDR3 region: CASSQSRKHQRPQHF. In nucleotides, the CDR3 is TGCGCCAGCAGTCAATCGAGGAAGCACCAAAGGCCCCAGCATTTT.

The chain has TRBV7-3 and TRBJ2-2; D unclear. Germline V lookup: CDR1 SGHTA, CDR2 FQGTGA. The V end lost 6 bases, the J end lost 5 bases, and 10 bases lay between the germline ends. The CDR3 covers 13 residues. The CDR3 sequence is CASRRGLTGELFF. The DNA for the CDR3 is TGTGCCAGCAGACGAGGTTTAACCGGGGAGCTGTTTTTT. Complete variable domain (other parts from reference TRBV7-3 and TRBJ2-2): GAGVSQTPSNKVTEKGKYVELRCDPISGHTALYWYRQSLGQGPEFLIYFQGTGAADDSGLPNDRFFAVRPEGSVSTLKIQRTERGDSAVYLCASRRGLTGELFFGEGSRLTVL.

The genes are TRBV7-8 and TRBJ1-2; TRBD1 is a possible D gene (6 bases). V gave up 5 bases and J gave up 7 bases, with 14 bases separating them. The CDR3 covers 13 residues. Germline V lookup: CDR1 SGHVS, CDR2 FQNEAQ. CDR3 amino acids: CASSGGLGGGYTF. CDR3 nucleotides: TGTGCCAGCAGCGGGGGGCTCGGCGGTGGCTACACCTTC.

The genes are TRBV14 and TRBJ1-1, with 8 bases that match TRBD1. Per germline, CDR1 SGHDN and CDR2 FVKESK. The CDR3 spans 14 residues. V lost 4 bases to trimming and J lost 3 bases; unmatched junction nucleotides: 4. The CDR3 loop is CASSRRQGYTEAFF. The CDR3 region has the DNA TGTGCCAGCAGCCGCAGACAGGGGTACACTGAAGCTTTCTTT.

The chain recombines TRBV2 with TRBJ1-1, with D perhaps matching TRBD1 (5 bases). This CDR3 has 15 amino acids. Germline CDR1 and CDR2: SNHLY and FYNNEI. V lost 7 bases and J 2 bases, leaving 17 bases between the germline ends. The CDR3 sequence is CASTVGARANTEAFF. CDR3 sequence (DNA): TGTGCCAGCACTGTCGGGGCCCGCGCCAACACTGAAGCTTTCTTT.

The gene calls are TRBV28 and TRBJ2-7; TRBD1 matches 7 bases. The J segment lost 6 bases and the V segment lost 6 bases, leaving 8 bases of the junction unmatched. Germline V lookup: CDR1 MDHEN, CDR2 SYDVKM. CDR3 length: 13 residues. CDR3: CASRTTGVAEQYF. CDR3 coding DNA: TGTGCCAGCAGAACTACAGGGGTTGCCGAGCAGTACTTC.

The rearrangement links TRBV7-2 to TRBJ1-5; D uncertain. V dropped 2 bases and J dropped 9 bases, with 17 bases sitting between them. CDR1 and CDR2 (germline): SGHTA, FQGNSA. CDR3 length: 15 residues. The CDR3 coding sequence is TGTGCCAGCAGCTTAAAAGCGGACCCCACGAGGCCCCAGCATTTT. It encodes CASSLKADPTRPQHF.

The J gene is TRBJ2-2, the V gene TRBV11-3; D may correspond to TRBD1 or TRBD2 (6 bases each). The V end lost 0 bases, the J end lost 0 bases, and 11 bases lay between the germline ends. The germline CDR1 and CDR2 sequences are SGHNT and YENEEA. CDR3 length: 17 residues. CDR3 DNA sequence: TGTGCCAGCAGCTTAGAGTGGGGGGCGGCGAACACCGGGGAGCTGTTTTTT. Its protein product is CASSLEWGAANTGELFF.

V and J are TRBV4-2 and TRBJ1-1, with a weak D call TRBD1 (6 bases). The CDR3 is made up of 13 amino acids. Germline CDR1 is LGHNA and CDR2 is YNFKEQ. Trimming removed 1 base from V and 6 bases from J, with 9 bases in between. The CDR3 is CASSQVWTAEAFF. In DNA form, the CDR3 reads TGTGCCAGCAGCCAAGTGTGGACAGCTGAAGCTTTCTTT.

This chain connects TRBV2 to TRBJ1-5, with D possibly TRBD1 on 5 matching bases. Trimming cost V 6 bases and J 7 bases, with 10 bases left between them. Germline V gene sequence: CDR1 SNHLY, CDR2 FYNNEI. The CDR3 consists of 12 residues. CDR3 sequence: CASSRVGQPQHF. The CDR3 nucleotides read TGTGCCAGCAGCAGGGTAGGCCAGCCCCAGCATTTT.

The V gene is TRBV29-1, the J gene TRBJ2-3, with 8 bases fitting TRBD2. This CDR3 has 15 residues. CDR1 SQVTM and CDR2 ANQGSEA come from the germline V gene. Trimming cost V 5 bases and J 3 bases; bases outside gene matches: 10. The CDR3 is CSVIFAGGSTDTQYF. CDR3 nucleotide sequence: TGCAGCGTTATATTTGCGGGGGGCTCGACAGATACGCAGTATTTT.